This entry lists 25 T cell receptor beta chains sequenced from one sample in a study of OX40 agonist ivuxolimab in advanced cancers. The assay was immunoSEQ multiplex PCR, and TCRdb's table has in-frame clones only and misses some. Of about 71,000 clones listed, over 80% were seen once; the top ten hold 14% to 15%. The sample was CD4+ or CD8+ T cells sorted from blood, taken in a trial of the OX40 agonist ivuxolimab. The receptors derive from an adult with an advanced solid tumor such as melanoma, head and neck, liver or kidney cancer.

The CDR3 DNA is TGTGCCTCACTCGGGACAGGGTTTGGAAACACCATATATTTT. This encodes CASLGTGFGNTIYF. The J gene is TRBJ1-3, the V gene TRBV21-1; no check of the table's D call, TRBD1, against the DNA was made. TRBV21-1 is designated a pseudogene. The CDR3 has 14 amino acids.

The chain uses TRBV27 and TRBJ2-2, with D perhaps matching TRBD2 (7 bases). The ends were cut back, 4 bases at V and 6 bases at J, with 24 bases in the middle. Germline V gene lookup returns CDR1 MNHEY and CDR2 SMNVEV (reference sequence). CDR3 length equals 18 residues. In DNA form, the CDR3 reads TGTGCCAGCAGTTCGACTTGGGGGGGCGCAAGCTCTGCCGGGGAGCTGTTTTTT. Protein sequence: CASSSTWGGASSAGELFF.

In the case of this clone: A junction boundary mismatches the germline segment, possibly from a read error. The chain joins TRBV7-7 to TRBJ2-5; 8 bases line up with TRBD1. The CDR3 loop spans 14 amino acids. Germline assignment: CDR1 SSHAT and CDR2 FNYEAQ (reference sequence). Written as DNA, the CDR3 is TGTGCTAGCAGCTCTGGACAGGGCCAAGAGACCCAGTACTTC. Its protein product is CASSSGQGQETQYF.

This clone was observed a single time. The chain joins TRBV4-2 to TRBJ1-2, with D possibly being TRBD1 (6 bases). Germline CDR1 LGHNA, CDR2 YNFKEQ. There are 18 residues in the CDR3. V gave up 0 bases and J gave up 0 bases, with 17 bases separating them. The CDR3 region has the DNA TGTGCCAGCAGCCAAGATAGGGGGAGTGACAGGTCTAACTATGGCTACACCTTC. Translation: CASSQDRGSDRSNYGYTF.

In its sample, this clone was seen a few times. CDR3 DNA: TGCGCCAGCAGCCAAGATAGGACCAACAATCAGCCCCAGCATTTT. Its protein is CASSQDRTNNQPQHF. J is TRBJ1-5 and V is TRBV4-3; D is undetermined. The CDR3 has 15 residues. Germline lookup yields CDR1 LGHNA and CDR2 YSLEER. V gave up 0 bases and J gave up 3 bases, with 9 bases separating them.

The gene calls are TRBV5-6 and TRBJ1-5; 7 nucleotides align to TRBD1. Germline V lookup: CDR1 SGHDT, CDR2 YYEEEE. The CDR3 sequence is 14 residues long. J lost 5 bases, V lost 4 bases, and 6 bases had no gene match. The chain's CDR3 is CASSLRDSYQPQHF. CDR3 bases: TGTGCCAGCAGCCTCCGGGACAGCTATCAGCCCCAGCATTTT. Variable domain in full (rest from reference TRBV5-6 and TRBJ1-5): DAGVTQSPTHLIKTRGQQVTLRCSPKSGHDTVSWYQQALGQGPQFIFQYYEEEERQRGNFPDRFSGHQFPNYSSELNVNALLLGDSALYLCASSLRDSYQPQHFGDGTRLSIL.

This chain joins TRBV10-3 and TRBJ2-2; 8 bases map to TRBD2. This CDR3 comprises 16 residues. The germline CDR1 and CDR2 sequences are ENHRY and SYGVKD. Trimming removed 3 bases from V and 7 bases from J; junction bases left unmatched: 10. The CDR3 reads CAISDAAGGLIGELFF. The CDR3 DNA reads as TGTGCCATCAGTGACGCCGCGGGAGGTCTTATCGGGGAGCTGTTTTTT.

The chain links TRBV5-1 to TRBJ2-7, with D perhaps matching TRBD2 (5 bases). V shed 0 bases and J shed 3 bases, with 13 bases lying between them. CDR1 is SGHRS and CDR2 is YFSETQ in the germline V gene. The CDR3 length is 15 residues. DNA for the CDR3: TGCGCCAGCAGCTTGGCTAACGGAGGCCTCTACGAGCAGTACTTC. Amino acid sequence: CASSLANGGLYEQYF.

For the CDR3, the DNA is TGTGCCAGCAGTTACGCGGTTTCCTACGAGCAGTACTTC. Translated: CASSYAVSYEQYF. This chain connects TRBV6-5 to TRBJ2-7; no definite D call. Germline CDR1 and CDR2: MNHEY and SVGAGI. CDR3 length: 13 residues. The V and J ends lost 2 bases and 1 base respectively, with 6 bases between them.

V gene TRBV28 combines with J gene TRBJ2-3, with D perhaps TRBD2 (6 bases). The CDR3 runs 16 residues. Germline V gene sequence: CDR1 MDHEN, CDR2 SYDVKM. The V gene lost 3 bases and the J gene lost 2 bases, with 15 bases spanning the gap. CDR3 DNA sequence: TGTGCCAGCAGTTTCACCCTAGCGTCTCACACAGATACGCAGTATTTT. It is translated as CASSFTLASHTDTQYF.

The chain couples TRBV28 to TRBJ2-2; no firm D call. Germline values: CDR1 MDHEN, CDR2 SYDVKM. This CDR3 is built from 15 residues. V lost 3 bases, J lost 3 bases, and 11 bases lay in between. DNA of the CDR3: TGTGCCAGCAGTTTGAACGTCCGGGACACCGGGGAGCTGTTTTTT. Amino acid sequence: CASSLNVRDTGELFF.

The chain employs TRBV9 and TRBJ2-1; 8 bases agree with TRBD1. The CDR3 has 18 residues. The germline CDR1 and CDR2 sequences are SGDLS and YYNGEE. After removal of 0 bases from V and 7 bases from J, the junction contained 15 bases not matched to a gene. CDR3 in amino acids: CASSVVGGGQGLWNEQFF. In nucleotides, the CDR3 is TGTGCCAGCAGCGTAGTTGGGGGTGGACAGGGTTTATGGAATGAGCAGTTCTTC.

The chain is built from TRBV11-2 and TRBJ2-7; TRBD2 matches 7 bases. The V segment lost 5 bases and the J segment 5 bases; nucleotides outside the gene matches: 9. CDR1 and CDR2 (germline): SGHAT, FQNNGV. The CDR3 runs to 14 residues. Here the CDR3 DNA reads TGTGCCAGCAGCCCAAGACTAGCCGTCGACGAGCAGTACTTC. This codes for CASSPRLAVDEQYF.

This clone was recorded a few times. V usage is TRBV5-4 and J usage is TRBJ1-1; D ambiguous. V was shortened by 2 bases and J by 0 bases, with 5 bases between the two germline ends. CDR1 is SGHNT and CDR2 is YYREEE in the germline V gene (reference sequence). This CDR3 is built from 13 residues. The CDR3 DNA sequence: TGTGCCAGCAGCTTCTTCCTGAACACTGAAGCTTTCTTT. Protein product: CASSFFLNTEAFF.

The V and J genes are TRBV13 and TRBJ2-2, with a possible D match to TRBD2 (7 bases). Trimming removed 8 bases at V and 7 bases at J, with 17 bases between. The CDR3 loop spans 14 amino acids. Germline values: CDR1 PRHDT, CDR2 FYEKMQ (reference sequence). The DNA of the CDR3 is TGTGCCAGCGGCGAGGGGGGGCGCGTCGGGGAGCTGTTTTTT. It specifies CASGEGGRVGELFF.

The rearrangement uses TRBV7-8 and TRBJ2-3, with D possibly TRBD1 on 6 matching bases. Germline V lookup: CDR1 SGHVS, CDR2 FQNEAQ. This CDR3 region has 15 residues. V was trimmed by 3 bases and J by 6 bases, leaving 16 bases between them. This CDR3 is CASSFGQSPPDTQYF. The CDR3 DNA reads TGTGCCAGCAGCTTCGGACAGTCCCCGCCCGATACGCAGTATTTT.

V gene TRBV4-3 combines with J gene TRBJ2-1; 12 bases are a match to TRBD2. This CDR3 contains 15 residues. The germline gives CDR1 LGHNA, CDR2 YSLEER. The V gene end was trimmed by 5 bases and the J gene end by 4 bases; junction bases not matched to a gene: 3. Here the CDR3 DNA reads TGCGCCAGCAGCACAGGACTAGCGGGGTACAATGAGCAGTTCTTC. Residues: CASSTGLAGYNEQFF.

The chain couples TRBV7-9 to TRBJ1-2; D uncertain. CDR3 length: 14 residues. The ends were cut back, 2 bases at V and 0 bases at J, with 7 bases in the middle. Per germline, CDR1 SEHNR and CDR2 FQNEAQ (reference sequence). The CDR3 is CASSLILSNYGYTF. CDR3 in DNA: TGTGCCAGCAGCTTAATCCTCTCTAACTATGGCTACACCTTC.

The chain couples TRBV7-6 to TRBJ1-1; no clear D. Germline V CDR1 and CDR2: SGHVS, FNYEAQ. The length of the CDR3 is 13 residues. V lost 3 bases to trimming and J lost 1 base, with 6 bases between them. Here the CDR3 reads CASSLGKNTEAFF. CDR3 coding DNA: TGTGCCAGCAGCTTGGGCAAGAACACTGAAGCTTTCTTT.

The chain employs TRBV4-2 and TRBJ1-1; 9 bases are shared with TRBD1. The CDR3 has 16 amino acids. The V gene's germline CDR1 is LGHNA and CDR2 YNFKEQ. V lost 1 base to trimming and J lost 11 bases; unmatched junction nucleotides: 14. CDR3 in amino acids: CASSQVVTGGGMGAFF. The CDR3 DNA is TGTGCCAGCAGCCAAGTCGTGACAGGGGGTGGGATGGGGGCTTTCTTT.

The chain is built from TRBV27 and TRBJ2-7, with 7 bases that match TRBD2. CDR3 size: 15 residues. Trimming at V came to 6 bases and at J to 2 bases, leaving 10 bases not matched to a gene. The germline gives CDR1 MNHEY, CDR2 SMNVEV (reference sequence). DNA for the CDR3: TGTGCCAGCAGCTCCACCGGGACTACAACCTACGAGCAGTACTTC. It codes for CASSSTGTTTYEQYF.

This sequence joins TRBV19 and TRBJ2-3, with a possible D match to TRBD1 (6 bases). V gave up 5 bases and J gave up 0 bases, with 12 bases separating them. There are 15 residues in the CDR3. Germline V gene sequence: CDR1 LNHDA, CDR2 SQIVND (reference sequence). The CDR3 region is CASSERQESTDTQYF. CDR3 sequence (DNA): TGTGCCAGTAGTGAACGACAGGAAAGCACAGATACGCAGTATTTT. Supplemented by reference TRBV19 and TRBJ2-3, the full variable domain reads DGGITQSPKYLFRKEGQNVTLSCEQNLNHDAMYWYRQDPGQGLRLIYYSQIVNDFQKGDIAEGYSVSREKKESFPLTVTSAQKNPTAFYLCASSERQESTDTQYFGPGTRLTVL.

The chain recombines TRBV25-1 with TRBJ2-1; the D is unclear. Germline V gene sequence: CDR1 MGHDK, CDR2 SYGVNS. The germline V and J ends were trimmed by 0 bases and 10 bases, with 13 bases remaining between them. This CDR3 comprises 14 residues. The CDR3 DNA reads TGTGCCAGCAGTGAATATCTCCGGGCCTCAGAGCAGTTCTTC. This encodes CASSEYLRASEQFF.

CDR3 bases: TGCGCCAGCAGCCAAGAACGGGGGGGTGGCAATCAGCCCCAGCATTTT. Protein: CASSQERGGGNQPQHF. The chain uses TRBV4-3 and TRBJ1-5; perhaps TRBD1 as D (5 bases). This CDR3 has 16 amino acids. Trimming pared 0 bases from V and 2 bases from J, leaving 11 bases between. Germline CDR1 reads LGHNA; CDR2 reads YSLEER.

This clone was seen a handful of times. The chain combines TRBV11-3 with TRBJ2-1; possibly TRBD1 for D (6 bases). Trimming stripped 1 base from V and 2 bases from J, with 24 bases between. The CDR3 has 20 residues. The germline V gene has CDR1 SGHNT and CDR2 YENEEA. In DNA form, the CDR3 reads TGTGCCAGCAGCTTAGTAAAGGGGGTTTGCCCGCAACTTACCTACAATGAGCAGTTCTTC. This sequence encodes CASSLVKGVCPQLTYNEQFF.